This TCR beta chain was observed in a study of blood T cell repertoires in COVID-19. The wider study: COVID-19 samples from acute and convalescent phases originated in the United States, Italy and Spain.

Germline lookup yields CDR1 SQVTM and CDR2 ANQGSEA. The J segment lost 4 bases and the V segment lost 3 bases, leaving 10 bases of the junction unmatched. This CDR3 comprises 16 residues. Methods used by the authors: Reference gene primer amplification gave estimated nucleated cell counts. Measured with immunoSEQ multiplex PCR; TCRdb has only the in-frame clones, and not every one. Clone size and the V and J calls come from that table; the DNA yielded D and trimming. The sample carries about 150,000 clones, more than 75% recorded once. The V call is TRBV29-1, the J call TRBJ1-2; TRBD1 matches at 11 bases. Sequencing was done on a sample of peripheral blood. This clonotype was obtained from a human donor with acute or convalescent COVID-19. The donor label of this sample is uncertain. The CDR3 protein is CSVDSWTGGEGYGYTF. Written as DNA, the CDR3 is TGCAGCGTTGATTCTTGGACAGGGGGCGAGGGCTATGGCTACACCTTC.